The 8 T cell receptor beta chains given below trace back to one sample, sequenced in a study of blood T cell repertoires in COVID-19. Libraries were prepared by immunoSEQ multiplex PCR; TCRdb keeps only in-frame clonotypes and omits some of them. The table records roughly 60,000 clones, approximately 88% of them present only once. Sequencing used peripheral blood. Receptor source: a man aged 35 to 55 with COVID-19, enrolled during active disease.

The genes are TRBV25-1 and TRBJ1-1, with D perhaps matching TRBD1 (6 bases). CDR1 is MGHDK and CDR2 is SYGVNS in the germline V gene. V was cut by 1 base and J by 11 bases, with 14 bases left in between. The CDR3 totals 13 residues. The CDR3 nucleotides read TGTGCCAGCAGTGAATTTGGCAGGGGTACCGCTTTCTTT. This encodes CASSEFGRGTAFF.

The V and J genes are TRBV14 and TRBJ2-5; D may be TRBD1 (5 bases). The CDR3 length is 16 residues. V lost 0 bases and J lost 5, with 16 bases in between. The germline V gene has CDR1 SGHDN and CDR2 FVKESK. CDR3 protein: CASSQELGHYGETQYF. CDR3 DNA: TGTGCCAGCAGCCAAGAGCTGGGGCACTACGGGGAGACCCAGTACTTC.

The chain links TRBV7-9 to TRBJ2-5; tentatively, D is TRBD1 (6 bases). Germline lookup yields CDR1 SEHNR and CDR2 FQNEAQ (reference sequence). The CDR3 sequence is 13 residues long. The V end was cut by 5 bases, the J end by 4 bases, with 11 bases between. DNA for the CDR3: TGTGCCAGCAGCAGCACAGGGAGAGAGACCCAGTACTTC. Translated: CASSSTGRETQYF.

The chain uses TRBV30 and TRBJ1-5; D might be TRBD1 (6 bases). The V end lost 3 bases, the J end lost 0 bases, and 18 bases lay between the germline ends. The CDR3 extends over 17 amino acids. Germline V gene lookup returns CDR1 GTSNPN and CDR2 SVGIG (reference sequence). CDR3 coding DNA: TGTGCCTGGAGCACTCAGGAGGGGGGGTATAGCAATCAGCCCCAGCATTTT. Translated: CAWSTQEGGYSNQPQHF.

The chain carries TRBV2 and TRBJ1-2; D gene unclear. From germline, CDR1 is SNHLY and CDR2 FYNNEI. The V end lost 4 bases, the J end lost 8 bases, and 17 bases lay between the germline ends. The CDR3 totals 14 residues. CDR3: CASSALGVRRGYTF. In nucleotides, the CDR3 is TGTGCCAGCAGTGCCCTGGGAGTTCGGCGGGGCTACACCTTC.

The gene calls are TRBV27 and TRBJ1-2, with D unresolved. Germline V gene data show CDR1 as MNHEY and CDR2 as SMNVEV (reference sequence). The CDR3 has 13 residues. Trimming pared 6 bases from V and 7 bases from J, leaving 15 bases between. The CDR3 nucleotides are TGTGCCAGCAGGGGAGGGCAGGCGGTTGGCTACACCTTC. It yields the protein CASRGGQAVGYTF.

The chain combines TRBV7-6 with TRBJ2-7; no reliable D call. The CDR3 is made up of 14 amino acids. The V gene lost 6 bases and the J gene lost 0 bases, with 12 bases spanning the gap. Germline loops: CDR1 SGHVS, CDR2 FNYEAQ. The CDR3 DNA sequence: TGTGCCAGCAGGCCATCCGGGTACTCCTACGAGCAGTACTTC. Residues: CASRPSGYSYEQYF.

The CDR3 spells CASKAEVNSPLHF. CDR3 in DNA: TGTGCCAGCAAGGCGGAAGTCAATTCACCCCTCCACTTT. The V call is TRBV2, the J call TRBJ1-6; D gene ambiguous. V lost 7 bases and J lost 7, with 11 bases in between. Germline V gives CDR1 SNHLY, CDR2 FYNNEI. The CDR3 has 13 amino acids. The complete variable domain, with remaining parts taken from reference TRBV2 and TRBJ1-6, reads EPEVTQTPSHQVTQMGQEVILRCVPISNHLYFYWYRQILGQKVEFLVSFYNNEISEKSEIFDDQFSVERPDGSNFTLKIRSTKLEDSAMYFCASKAEVNSPLHFGNGTRLTVT.